Listed below are T cell receptor beta chains from one sample, sequenced in a study of T-cell memory formation after mild COVID-19. TCRdb re-derived calls from the 5' RACE reads in MiXCR, one entry per CDR3 protein. The profile shows about 320,000 distinct CDR3 sequences, roughly an eighth of them singletons. The sample comprised PBMCs or a T cell subset sorted from them (not recorded which). These receptor sequences come from a man aged 18 to 30 who had mild COVID-19 (a few samples of this study predate the infection). Cell type and time point are not known. Both conserved end residues are part of each CDR3. D genes are given only for firm matches. The listing skips clone size in some rows; elsewhere it reads once, few, many or a size class.

len: 15; abundance: .; j_gene: TRBJ1-1; v_gene: TRBV4-1; d_gene: .; CDR3aa: CASSGGQNMNTEAFF; CDR3nt: TGCGCCAGCAGCGGCGGACAGAACATGAACACTGAAGCTTTCTTT
len: 15; abundance: .; j_gene: TRBJ2-2; v_gene: TRBV6-2/TRBV6-3; d_gene: .; CDR3aa: CASSYTGTSTGELFF; CDR3nt: TGTGCCAGCAGTTACACGGGCACTTCAACCGGGGAGCTGTTTTTT
len: 14; abundance: .; j_gene: TRBJ2-1; v_gene: TRBV20-1; d_gene: .; CDR3aa: CSARQTGSYNEQFF; CDR3nt: TGCAGTGCTCGACAGACAGGCTCCTACAATGAGCAGTTCTTC
len: 13; abundance: many; j_gene: TRBJ1-3; v_gene: TRBV5-4; d_gene: .; CDR3aa: CASSQGSGNTIYF; CDR3nt: TGTGCCAGCAGCCAGGGCTCTGGAAACACCATATATTTT
len: 15; abundance: few; j_gene: TRBJ1-5; v_gene: TRBV7-6; d_gene: .; CDR3aa: CASSLGSPGAQPQHF; CDR3nt: TGTGCCAGCAGCTTAGGATCTCCGGGAGCCCAGCCCCAGCATTTT
len: 17; abundance: .; j_gene: TRBJ1-1; v_gene: TRBV2; d_gene: TRBD1; CDR3aa: CASSEALNGTGEAWAFF; CDR3nt: TGTGCCAGCAGTGAAGCCCTCAACGGGACAGGGGAGGCTTGGGCTTTCTTT
len: 15; abundance: few; j_gene: TRBJ2-2; v_gene: TRBV9; d_gene: .; CDR3aa: CASSAKTGFTGELFF; CDR3nt: TGTGCCAGCAGCGCAAAGACAGGTTTCACCGGGGAGCTGTTTTTT
len: 15; abundance: few; j_gene: TRBJ2-3; v_gene: TRBV20-1; d_gene: .; CDR3aa: CSARWQPTRTDTQYF; CDR3nt: TGCAGTGCTAGGTGGCAGCCAACCCGGACAGATACGCAGTATTTT
len: 15; abundance: few; j_gene: TRBJ2-7; v_gene: TRBV6-5; d_gene: TRBD1; CDR3aa: CASSMGQGGHYEQYF; CDR3nt: TGTGCCAGCAGTATGGGACAGGGGGGCCACTACGAGCAGTACTTC
len: 16; abundance: .; j_gene: TRBJ2-2; v_gene: TRBV3-1; d_gene: .; CDR3aa: CASSQDRDKNTGELFF; CDR3nt: TGTGCCAGCAGCCAAGATCGGGACAAAAACACCGGGGAGCTGTTTTTT
len: 14; abundance: many; j_gene: TRBJ1-1; v_gene: TRBV12-3/TRBV12-4; d_gene: .; CDR3aa: CASSLNLENTEAFF; CDR3nt: TGTGCCAGCAGTTTAAACCTAGAGAACACTGAAGCTTTCTTT
len: 14; abundance: .; j_gene: TRBJ2-1; v_gene: TRBV9; d_gene: TRBD2; CDR3aa: CASSEGTNYNEQFF; CDR3nt: TGTGCCAGCAGCGAGGGGACTAACTACAATGAGCAGTTCTTC
len: 15; abundance: .; j_gene: TRBJ2-5; v_gene: TRBV27; d_gene: TRBD2; CDR3aa: CASSPSAGEWETQYF; CDR3nt: TGTGCCAGCAGTCCGAGCGCGGGGGAATGGGAGACCCAGTACTTC
len: 15; abundance: once; j_gene: TRBJ2-7; v_gene: TRBV4-1; d_gene: TRBD2; CDR3aa: CASSRSTSGSYEQYF; CDR3nt: TGCGCCAGCAGCCGCTCGACTAGCGGCTCCTACGAGCAGTACTTC
len: 15; abundance: .; j_gene: TRBJ2-3; v_gene: TRBV7-2; d_gene: TRBD2; CDR3aa: CASSPERGGLDTQYF; CDR3nt: TGTGCCAGCAGCCCCGAGCGGGGGGGCCTGGATACGCAGTATTTT
len: 18; abundance: few; j_gene: TRBJ2-5; v_gene: TRBV12-3/TRBV12-4; d_gene: TRBD2; CDR3aa: CASSLMAGGDWVQETQYF; CDR3nt: TGTGCCAGCAGTTTAATGGCGGGGGGAGATTGGGTCCAAGAGACCCAGTACTTC
len: 15; abundance: few; j_gene: TRBJ2-2; v_gene: TRBV6-5; d_gene: .; CDR3aa: CASSPRVGDTGELFF; CDR3nt: TGTGCCAGCAGCCCGCGAGTGGGGGACACCGGGGAGCTGTTTTTT
len: 14; abundance: .; j_gene: TRBJ1-3; v_gene: TRBV7-9; d_gene: .; CDR3aa: CASSLWETGNTIYF; CDR3nt: TGTGCCAGCAGCTTATGGGAAACTGGAAACACCATATATTTT
len: 14; abundance: few; j_gene: TRBJ1-1; v_gene: TRBV7-2; d_gene: .; CDR3aa: CASSRSAVNTEAFF; CDR3nt: TGTGCCAGCAGCCGTAGTGCAGTGAACACTGAAGCTTTCTTT
len: 15; abundance: few; j_gene: TRBJ2-3; v_gene: TRBV6-1; d_gene: TRBD2; CDR3aa: CASSEGGGALDTQYF; CDR3nt: TGTGCCAGCAGTGAAGGCGGGGGGGCGTTAGATACGCAGTATTTT
len: 15; abundance: few; j_gene: TRBJ2-1; v_gene: TRBV29-1; d_gene: .; CDR3aa: CSVSHSGWLGNEQFF; CDR3nt: TGCAGCGTCTCCCATTCGGGTTGGCTGGGGAATGAGCAGTTCTTC
len: 15; abundance: .; j_gene: TRBJ2-2; v_gene: TRBV6-2/TRBV6-3; d_gene: TRBD1; CDR3aa: CASSLRQGSTGELFF; CDR3nt: TGTGCCAGCAGTCTCAGACAGGGCTCCACCGGGGAGCTGTTTTTT
len: 16; abundance: many; j_gene: TRBJ2-1; v_gene: TRBV7-8; d_gene: .; CDR3aa: CASSSRTGRSYNEQFF; CDR3nt: TGTGCCAGCAGCTCCCGCACAGGGCGCTCATACAATGAGCAGTTCTTC
len: 17; abundance: few; j_gene: TRBJ2-3; v_gene: TRBV25-1; d_gene: TRBD2; CDR3aa: CASSEGLAGVTPQTQYF; CDR3nt: TGTGCCAGCAGTGAGGGACTAGCGGGGGTCACCCCGCAGACGCAGTATTTT
len: 14; abundance: .; j_gene: TRBJ2-7; v_gene: TRBV20-1; d_gene: .; CDR3aa: CSAREAIGRYEQYF; CDR3nt: TGCAGTGCTAGAGAGGCTATAGGCCGCTACGAGCAGTACTTC
len: 16; abundance: few; j_gene: TRBJ2-3; v_gene: TRBV4-3; d_gene: TRBD2; CDR3aa: CASSQERLAGMHTQYF; CDR3nt: TGCGCCAGCAGCCAAGAAAGACTAGCGGGGATGCATACGCAGTATTTT
len: 17; abundance: few; j_gene: TRBJ2-3; v_gene: TRBV10-3; d_gene: TRBD2; CDR3aa: CAISDFERGGLKDTQYF; CDR3nt: TGTGCCATCAGTGATTTCGAGCGGGGGGGCCTCAAAGATACGCAGTATTTT
len: 15; abundance: .; j_gene: TRBJ2-1; v_gene: TRBV20-1; d_gene: TRBD2; CDR3aa: CSARGTSETYNEQFF; CDR3nt: TGCAGTGCTAGAGGGACTAGCGAGACCTACAATGAGCAGTTCTTC
len: 12; abundance: many; j_gene: TRBJ2-5; v_gene: TRBV7-2; d_gene: TRBD1; CDR3aa: CASSPRGETQYF; CDR3nt: TGTGCCAGCAGCCCCAGGGGGGAGACCCAGTACTTC
len: 13; abundance: many; j_gene: TRBJ2-5; v_gene: TRBV5-1; d_gene: .; CDR3aa: CASSPPRAETQYF; CDR3nt: TGCGCCAGCAGCCCGCCGAGGGCTGAGACCCAGTACTTC
len: 15; abundance: .; j_gene: TRBJ2-2; v_gene: TRBV4-1; d_gene: .; CDR3aa: CASSVKPTDTGELFF; CDR3nt: TGCGCCAGCAGTGTTAAACCGACTGATACCGGGGAGCTGTTTTTT
len: 15; abundance: many; j_gene: TRBJ1-3; v_gene: TRBV4-3; d_gene: .; CDR3aa: CASSHGVGSGNTIYF; CDR3nt: TGCGCCAGCAGCCATGGCGTCGGCTCGGGAAACACCATATATTTT
len: 15; abundance: .; j_gene: TRBJ2-1; v_gene: TRBV7-8; d_gene: .; CDR3aa: CASSRVGGTHNEQFF; CDR3nt: TGTGCCAGCAGCCGCGTGGGCGGGACCCACAATGAGCAGTTCTTC
len: 16; abundance: .; j_gene: TRBJ1-4; v_gene: TRBV7-2; d_gene: .; CDR3aa: CASSPRVGGAGEKLFF; CDR3nt: TGTGCCAGCAGCCCACGGGTGGGTGGTGCAGGGGAAAAACTGTTTTTT
len: 14; abundance: .; j_gene: TRBJ1-2; v_gene: TRBV29-1; d_gene: .; CDR3aa: CSAKPTGNWNGYTF; CDR3nt: TGCAGCGCCAAACCTACAGGGAATTGGAATGGCTACACCTTC
len: 13; abundance: many; j_gene: TRBJ2-7; v_gene: TRBV6-2/TRBV6-3; d_gene: TRBD2; CDR3aa: CASSFAGGYEQYF; CDR3nt: TGTGCCAGCAGTTTTGCGGGGGGCTACGAGCAGTACTTC
len: 13; abundance: .; j_gene: TRBJ2-1; v_gene: TRBV6-6; d_gene: .; CDR3aa: CASSYPSTNEQFF; CDR3nt: TGTGCCAGCAGTTACCCCTCGACAAATGAGCAGTTCTTC
len: 12; abundance: few; j_gene: TRBJ1-1; v_gene: TRBV6-2/TRBV6-3; d_gene: .; CDR3aa: CASSYEYTEAFF; CDR3nt: TGTGCCAGCAGTTACGAATACACTGAAGCTTTCTTT
len: 14; abundance: .; j_gene: TRBJ1-1; v_gene: TRBV7-9; d_gene: TRBD1; CDR3aa: CASSSTGGPTEAFF; CDR3nt: TGTGCCAGCAGTTCCACAGGGGGCCCCACTGAAGCTTTCTTT
len: 12; abundance: many; j_gene: TRBJ2-3; v_gene: TRBV29-1; d_gene: .; CDR3aa: CSVGPSTDTQYF; CDR3nt: TGCAGCGTTGGACCAAGCACAGATACGCAGTATTTT
len: 12; abundance: .; j_gene: TRBJ1-5; v_gene: TRBV20-1; d_gene: .; CDR3aa: CSAKQGSEPQHF; CDR3nt: TGCAGTGCTAAACAGGGCTCTGAGCCCCAGCATTTT
len: 16; abundance: few; j_gene: TRBJ1-5; v_gene: TRBV28; d_gene: .; CDR3aa: CASADRSVEGGQPQHF; CDR3nt: TGTGCCAGTGCTGATCGGTCCGTAGAGGGTGGTCAGCCCCAGCATTTT
len: 15; abundance: few; j_gene: TRBJ2-7; v_gene: TRBV20-1; d_gene: TRBD2; CDR3aa: CSAFPSGGASYEQYF; CDR3nt: TGCAGTGCCTTTCCTAGCGGGGGGGCGTCCTACGAGCAGTACTTC
len: 15; abundance: many; j_gene: TRBJ1-1; v_gene: TRBV6-2/TRBV6-3; d_gene: .; CDR3aa: CASIPTLGFDTEAFF; CDR3nt: TGTGCCAGCATACCGACACTAGGTTTCGACACTGAAGCTTTCTTT